Sequencing of this TCR beta chain was carried out in a study of PD-1 blockade in classical Hodgkin lymphoma. Data came from immunoSEQ multiplex PCR; TCRdb stores just in-frame clones and leaves some out. In the table there are roughly 90,000 clones, around 81% of which are singletons. This clone has a handful of counts. Each patient relapsed following autologous stem cell transplantation, and prior brentuximab vedotin exposure differed. After removal of 2 bases from V and 8 bases from J, the junction contained 7 bases not matched to a gene. CDR1 and CDR2 (germline): ENHRY, SYGVKD. The CDR3 sequence is 15 residues long.

Source: peripheral blood mononuclear cells (PBMCs), taken before the second cycle of nivolumab. This clonotype was obtained from a human donor with classical Hodgkin lymphoma. The J gene is TRBJ1-1, the V gene TRBV10-3, with 11 bases fitting TRBD1. CDR3 bases: TGTGCCATCAGTGAGAACCGGGACAGGGGGTTGGAAGCTTTCTTT. Its protein product is CAISENRDRGLEAFF.